The clone carrying this TCR beta chain came up a few times. From germline, CDR1 is SGHDT and CDR2 YYEEEE. Trimming cost V 5 bases and J 7 bases, with 12 bases left between them. The CDR3 sequence is 12 residues long. These data belong to a study of blood T cell repertoires in COVID-19. Participants were aged 18 to 89 years from 20 to 30 US areas. TCRdb's copy holds only in-frame clones and misses some; the assay was immunoSEQ multiplex PCR. The table has fewer than 350,000 clones, roughly 93% seen once. This clonotype was obtained from a woman aged 35 to 49 with acute COVID-19. Sequencing was performed on PBMCs or T cells enriched from blood (not recorded which). The chain carries TRBV5-6 and TRBJ1-2; D perhaps matches TRBD1 (6 bases). As DNA, the CDR3 is TGTGCCAGCAGGACAGGTAATGGTGGCTACACCTTC. Amino acids: CASRTGNGGYTF.